The T cell receptor (beta chain) described here comes from a study of T cells after yellow fever vaccination. Study-level results: Most clones from primary vaccination were detected again post-booster (about 96% CD4, roughly 85% CD8).

This clonotype was recorded at least ten times. Its antigen is still unknown. Synthesis of TCR cDNA relied on 5'RACE template switching, which attached a universal primer site and UMIs. In TCRdb, the 5' RACE reads were re-called with MiXCR into one record per CDR3 protein. Found here are more than 300,000 distinct CDR3 sequences, around 4.4% of them singletons; the top ten hold roughly 21%. Specimen: PBMCs, collected 15 days after the yellow fever booster vaccination. This TCR came from a young man who received the YFV17D yellow fever vaccine.

In DNA, the CDR3 is TGTGCCAGTGCACCGGGACCGGGGATTGAAGCTTTCTTT. Protein product: CASAPGPGIEAFF. The chain joins TRBV12-3 or TRBV12-4 to TRBJ1-1; weak D call: TRBD1 (5 bases). Trimming removed 9 bases at V and 7 bases at J, with 18 bases between. The CDR3 extends over 13 amino acids.